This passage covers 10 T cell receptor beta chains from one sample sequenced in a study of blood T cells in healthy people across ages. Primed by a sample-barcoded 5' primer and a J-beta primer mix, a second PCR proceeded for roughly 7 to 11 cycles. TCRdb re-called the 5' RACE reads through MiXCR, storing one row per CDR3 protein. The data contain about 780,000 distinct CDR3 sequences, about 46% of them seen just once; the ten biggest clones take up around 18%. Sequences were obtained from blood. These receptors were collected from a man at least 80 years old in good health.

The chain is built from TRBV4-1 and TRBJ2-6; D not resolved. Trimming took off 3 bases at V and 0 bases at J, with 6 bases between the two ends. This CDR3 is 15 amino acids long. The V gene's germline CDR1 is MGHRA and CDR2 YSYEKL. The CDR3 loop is CASSQPSSGANVLTF. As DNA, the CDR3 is TGCGCCAGCAGCCAGCCAAGCTCTGGGGCCAACGTCCTGACTTTC.

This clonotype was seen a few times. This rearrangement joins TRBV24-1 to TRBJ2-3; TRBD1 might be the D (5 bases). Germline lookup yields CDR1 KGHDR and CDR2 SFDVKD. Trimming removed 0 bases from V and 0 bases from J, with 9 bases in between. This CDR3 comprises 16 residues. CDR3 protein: CATSDLDSHSTDTQYF. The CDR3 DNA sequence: TGTGCCACCAGTGATTTGGACAGCCATAGCACAGATACGCAGTATTTT.

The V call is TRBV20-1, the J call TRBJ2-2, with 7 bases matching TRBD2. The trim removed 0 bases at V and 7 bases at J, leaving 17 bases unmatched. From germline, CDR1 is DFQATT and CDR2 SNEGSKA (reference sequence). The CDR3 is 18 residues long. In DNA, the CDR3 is TGCAGTGCTAGAGACTCCCCAGTTGGGGGGGTTAACGGCGGGGAGCTGTTTTTT. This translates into CSARDSPVGGVNGGELFF.

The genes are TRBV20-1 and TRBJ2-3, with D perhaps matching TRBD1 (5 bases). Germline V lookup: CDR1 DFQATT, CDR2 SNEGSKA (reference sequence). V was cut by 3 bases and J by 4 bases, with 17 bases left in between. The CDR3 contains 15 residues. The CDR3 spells CSASPDKESADTQYF. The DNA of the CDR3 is TGCAGTGCTAGCCCGGACAAGGAGTCCGCAGATACGCAGTATTTT.

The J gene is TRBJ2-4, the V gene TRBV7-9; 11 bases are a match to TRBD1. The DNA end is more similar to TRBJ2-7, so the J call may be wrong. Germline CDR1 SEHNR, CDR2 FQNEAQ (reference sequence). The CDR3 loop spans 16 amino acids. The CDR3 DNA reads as TGTGCCAGCAGCCACTGGGGCGGGACAGGGGGTAACGAGCAGTACTTC. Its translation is CASSHWGGTGGNEQYF.

CDR3 in DNA: TGTGCCGGGTCTAGCGGGGCCCACAATGAGCAGTACTTC. It yields the protein CAGSSGAHNEQYF. The chain couples TRBV2 to TRBJ2-5; 9 bases line up with TRBD2. From germline, CDR1 is SNHLY and CDR2 FYNNEI. The CDR3 runs to 13 residues. V trimming: 11 bases; J trimming: 11 bases; junction bases outside the gene matches: 15.

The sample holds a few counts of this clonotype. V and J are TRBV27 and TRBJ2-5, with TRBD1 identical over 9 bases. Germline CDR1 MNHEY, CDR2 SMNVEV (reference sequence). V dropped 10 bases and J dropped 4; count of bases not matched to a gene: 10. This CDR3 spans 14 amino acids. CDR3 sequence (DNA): TGTGCCACTCGATATACAGGGGGCCGAGAGACCCAGTACTTC. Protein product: CATRYTGGRETQYF.

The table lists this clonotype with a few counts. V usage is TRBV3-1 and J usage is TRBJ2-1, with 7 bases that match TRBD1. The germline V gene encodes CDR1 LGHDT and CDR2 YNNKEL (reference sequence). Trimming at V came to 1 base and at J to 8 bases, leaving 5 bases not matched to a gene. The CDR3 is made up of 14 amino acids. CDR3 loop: CASSQGPRGYEQFF. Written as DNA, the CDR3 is TGTGCCAGCAGCCAAGGTCCCAGGGGGTATGAGCAGTTCTTC.

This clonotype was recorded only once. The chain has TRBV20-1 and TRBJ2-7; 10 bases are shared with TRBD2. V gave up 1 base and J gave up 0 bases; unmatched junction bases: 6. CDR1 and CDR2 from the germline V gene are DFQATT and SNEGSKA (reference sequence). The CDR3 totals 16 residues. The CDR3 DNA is TGCAGTGCTAGAGGTTCTAGCGGGAGAGGCTCCTACGAGCAGTACTTC. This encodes CSARGSSGRGSYEQYF.

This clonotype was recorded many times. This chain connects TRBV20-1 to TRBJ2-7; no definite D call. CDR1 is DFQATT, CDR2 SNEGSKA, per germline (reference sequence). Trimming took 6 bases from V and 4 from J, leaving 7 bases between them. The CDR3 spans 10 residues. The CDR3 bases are TGCAGTGCCCCTACTTACGAGCAGTACTTC. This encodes CSAPTYEQYF.